The TCR beta chain under discussion was sequenced for a study of shared clonotypes between healthy human individuals. For this clone: The antigen remains unidentified.

Regarding the study as a whole: Limitation of the genetic and exposure-history diversity represented came from the few donors.

The assay used deep level. TCRdb's table, derived via immunoSEQ multiplex PCR, lists solely in-frame clones and lacks some. The data show approximately 350,000 clones, roughly 70% seen once. The clonotype was recovered from a man under 40 in good health. Sequencing was done on a sample of memory CD4+ T cells sorted from blood. Sample subset: CD45RA-negative fraction.

This CDR3 is CSVQGLGTNEKLFF. Here the CDR3 DNA reads TGCAGCGTGCAGGGGTTAGGGACTAATGAAAAACTGTTTTTT. The chain recombines TRBV29-1 with TRBJ1-4; a weak D match, TRBD1 (6 bases). This CDR3 has 14 residues. Germline V gives CDR1 SQVTM, CDR2 ANQGSEA. V was trimmed by 6 bases and J by 2 bases, leaving 13 bases between them.